The 8 T cell receptor beta chains reported below all come from one sample, sequenced in a study of blood T cell repertoires in COVID-19. Method: immunoSEQ multiplex PCR; TCRdb's copy keeps in-frame clones and lacks some. There are roughly 89,000 clones in the sample; 75% to 85% occur only once, and about a tenth lies in the top ten. Sequenced sample: peripheral blood. The receptors stem from a woman in her seventies with acute or convalescent COVID-19.

The chain links TRBV19 to TRBJ1-1; 7 bases match TRBD1. From germline, CDR1 is LNHDA and CDR2 SQIVND (reference sequence). This CDR3 is 14 amino acids long. The V and J ends lost 4 bases and 6 bases, in that order; junction bases with no gene match: 8. The CDR3 DNA sequence: TGTGCCAGTAGTACCGGCTCAGGGGGGCCTGAAGCTTTCTTT. Translation: CASSTGSGGPEAFF.

The gene calls are TRBV7-3 and TRBJ1-1; TRBD1 agrees at 7 bases. V lost 2 bases to trimming and J lost 1 base; unmatched junction nucleotides: 7. Looked up from germline, CDR1 is SGHTA and CDR2 is FQGTGA. This CDR3 is 16 amino acids long. The CDR3 nucleotides read TGTGCCAGCAGCTTACAGGGGGGCCACCAGAACACTGAAGCTTTCTTT. It encodes CASSLQGGHQNTEAFF.

This clone was detected only once. The chain links TRBV7-3 to TRBJ2-5, with 7 bases matching TRBD1. Trimming took 0 bases from V and 14 from J; bases not matched to a gene: 6. Germline V gene data show CDR1 as SGHTA and CDR2 as FQGTGA. CDR3 length equals 12 residues. The chain's CDR3 is CASSLTSGQKYF. In DNA, the CDR3 is TGTGCCAGCAGCTTAACGTCGGGACAGAAATACTTC.

This chain links TRBV6-5 with TRBJ1-2; 7 bases are a match to TRBD1. Germline CDR1 MNHEY, CDR2 SVGAGI. This CDR3 spans 13 amino acids. The V and J ends lost 8 bases and 2 bases, in that order; junction bases with no gene match: 5. CDR3 sequence (DNA): TGTGCCAGCCGAGCGACAGGGAACTATGGCTACACCTTC. It specifies CASRATGNYGYTF.

The rearrangement uses TRBV5-5 and TRBJ1-1; the match to TRBD1 covers 8 bases. V shed 4 bases, J shed 0 bases, and the junction held 2 bases outside the gene matches. Germline CDR1 SGHKS, CDR2 YYEKEE (reference sequence). CDR3 length: 14 amino acids. The CDR3: CASSGGQVNTEAFF. DNA of the CDR3: TGTGCCAGCAGCGGGGGACAGGTGAACACTGAAGCTTTCTTT.

The chain has TRBV5-1 and TRBJ2-2; D remains ambiguous. The length of the CDR3 is 13 residues. Germline V gene lookup returns CDR1 SGHRS and CDR2 YFSETQ. The V end was cut by 3 bases, the J end by 2 bases, with 5 bases between. In DNA, the CDR3 is TGCGCCAGCAGCTCTATTAACACCGGGGAGCTGTTTTTT. Translated, it gives CASSSINTGELFF.

The gene calls are TRBV5-1 and TRBJ2-7, with 7 bases fitting TRBD2. With V trimmed by 0 bases and J by 2 bases, 2 bases remained unmatched. The CDR3 is 14 residues long. The germline CDR1 and CDR2 sequences are SGHRS and YFSETQ. Here the CDR3 DNA reads TGCGCCAGCAGCTTGGCCGGGGGGACCTACGAGCAGTACTTC. It is translated as CASSLAGGTYEQYF.

V and J are TRBV11-2 and TRBJ2-7, with a tentative D call TRBD1 (5 bases). There are 14 residues in the CDR3. CDR1 is SGHAT and CDR2 is FQNNGV in the germline V gene. Trimming shortened V by 1 base and J by 5 bases, and 12 bases separated the two germline ends. The CDR3 loop reads CASSLGHPRDEQYF. Written as DNA, the CDR3 is TGTGCCAGCAGCTTAGGACACCCCAGGGACGAGCAGTACTTC. Drawing the rest from reference TRBV11-2 and TRBJ2-7, the complete variable domain is EAGVAQSPRYKIIEKRQSVAFWCNPISGHATLYWYQQILGQGPKLLIQFQNNGVVDDSQLPKDRFSAERLKGVDSTLKIQPAKLEDSAVYLCASSLGHPRDEQYFGPGTRLTVT.